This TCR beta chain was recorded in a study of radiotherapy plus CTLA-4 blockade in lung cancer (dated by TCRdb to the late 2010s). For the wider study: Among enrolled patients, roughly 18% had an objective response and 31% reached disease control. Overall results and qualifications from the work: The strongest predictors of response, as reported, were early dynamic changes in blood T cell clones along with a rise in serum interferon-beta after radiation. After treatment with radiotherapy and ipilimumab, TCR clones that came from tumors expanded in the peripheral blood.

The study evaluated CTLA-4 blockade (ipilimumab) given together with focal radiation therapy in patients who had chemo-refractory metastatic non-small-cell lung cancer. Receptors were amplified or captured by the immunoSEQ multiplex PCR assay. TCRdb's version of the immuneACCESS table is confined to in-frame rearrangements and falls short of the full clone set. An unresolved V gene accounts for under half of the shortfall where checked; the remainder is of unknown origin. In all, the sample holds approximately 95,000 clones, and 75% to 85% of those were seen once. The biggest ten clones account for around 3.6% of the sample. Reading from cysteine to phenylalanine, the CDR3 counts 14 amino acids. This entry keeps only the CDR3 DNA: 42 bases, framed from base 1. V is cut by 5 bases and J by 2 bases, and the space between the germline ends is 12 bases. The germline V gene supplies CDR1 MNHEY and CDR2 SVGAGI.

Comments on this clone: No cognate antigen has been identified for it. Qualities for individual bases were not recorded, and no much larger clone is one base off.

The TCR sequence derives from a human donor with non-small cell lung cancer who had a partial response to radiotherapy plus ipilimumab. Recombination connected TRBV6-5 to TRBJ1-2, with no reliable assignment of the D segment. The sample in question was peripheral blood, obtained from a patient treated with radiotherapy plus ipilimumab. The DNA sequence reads TGTGCCAGCAGTGGGTGGAGTACCAACTATGGCTACACCTTC. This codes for CASSGWSTNYGYTF.